This TCR beta chain was identified during a study of blood T cell repertoires in COVID-19. The V end lost 4 bases, the J end lost 5 bases, and 9 bases lay between the germline ends. This CDR3 comprises 12 residues. Germline lookup yields CDR1 SGHVS and CDR2 FNYEAQ. Data came from immunoSEQ multiplex PCR; TCRdb stores just in-frame clones and leaves some out. The profile shows hundreds of thousands of clones, more than 85% of them singletons. The chain recombines TRBV7-6 with TRBJ2-7, with a tentative D call TRBD1 (5 bases). Material for sequencing was PBMCs or T cells enriched from blood (not recorded which). The clonotype originates from a woman in her forties or fifties who had recovered from COVID-19. CDR3 protein: CASSSRGDEQYF. The DNA for the CDR3 is TGTGCCAGCAGCTCAAGGGGTGACGAGCAGTACTTC.